The 28 T cell receptor beta chains in this list originate from one sample, sequenced in a study of multiple sclerosis patients with progressive multifocal leukoencephalopathy. Noted time point: before natalizumab initiation. TCRdb keeps only in-frame clones here, not all; method: immunoSEQ multiplex PCR. The data show roughly 30,000 clones, more than 70% seen once. The source material was PBMCs. The receptors come from a human donor with multiple sclerosis.

The chain uses TRBV9 and TRBJ2-2; 9 positions agree with TRBD1. The V gene's germline CDR1 is SGDLS and CDR2 YYNGEE. J gave up 2 bases and V 3 bases, and 8 bases lay outside the gene matches. This CDR3 has 17 residues. The CDR3 coding sequence is TGTGCCAGCAGCGACCCAGGGGACAGGGCCAACACCGGGGAGCTGTTTTTT. It yields the protein CASSDPGDRANTGELFF. Full variable domain (remainder filled in from reference TRBV9 and TRBJ2-2): DSGVTQTPKHLITATGQRVTLRCSPRSGDLSVYWYQQSLDQGLQFLIQYYNGEERAKGNILERFSAQQFPDLHSELNLSSLELGDSALYFCASSDPGDRANTGELFFGEGSRLTVL.

This chain connects TRBV5-1 to TRBJ2-1; 11 nucleotides agree with TRBD2. The J segment lost 6 bases and the V segment lost 0 bases, leaving 2 bases of the junction unmatched. This CDR3 is built from 15 residues. Germline V gene lookup returns CDR1 SGHRS and CDR2 YFSETQ. The CDR3 reads CASSLATSGANEQFF. The CDR3 DNA follows: TGCGCCAGCAGCTTGGCGACTAGCGGGGCCAATGAGCAGTTCTTC.

V and J are TRBV19 and TRBJ1-2; D is ambiguous. V was shortened by 3 bases and J by 2 bases, with 13 bases between the two germline ends. Per the germline V gene, CDR1 is LNHDA and CDR2 is SQIVND (reference sequence). The CDR3 is 15 amino acids. The CDR3 loop reads CASSIRRRTNYGYTF. DNA for the CDR3: TGTGCCAGTAGTATTCGTCGACGGACCAACTATGGCTACACCTTC. The complete variable domain, with remaining parts taken from reference TRBV19 and TRBJ1-2, reads DGGITQSPKYLFRKEGQNVTLSCEQNLNHDAMYWYRQDPGQGLRLIYYSQIVNDFQKGDIAEGYSVSREKKESFPLTVTSAQKNPTAFYLCASSIRRRTNYGYTFGSGTRLTVV.

This chain links TRBV7-6 with TRBJ2-7; the D gene is possibly TRBD1 (6 bases). Looked up from germline, CDR1 is SGHVS and CDR2 is FNYEAQ. CDR3 length equals 14 residues. Trimming removed 1 base at V and 2 bases at J, with 9 bases between. In DNA form, the CDR3 reads TGTGCCAGCAGCTTAGATGCAGGGGCCTACGAGCAGTACTTC. Encoded protein: CASSLDAGAYEQYF.

The chain is built from TRBV7-6 and TRBJ2-3; TRBD2 matches 11 bases. Unmatched junction bases numbered 5, after V lost 5 bases and J lost 1 base. The CDR3 is 16 residues long. Looked up from germline, CDR1 is SGHVS and CDR2 is FNYEAQ. The CDR3 protein is CASSTIAGGGTDTQYF. The DNA of the CDR3 is TGTGCCAGCAGCACTATAGCGGGGGGGGGCACAGATACGCAGTATTTT.

The rearrangement links TRBV30 to TRBJ1-5, with 8 nucleotides matching TRBD1. Looked up from germline, CDR1 is GTSNPN and CDR2 is SVGIG (reference sequence). The CDR3 consists of 14 residues. J gave up 6 bases and V 2 bases, and 6 bases lay outside the gene matches. DNA of the CDR3: TGTGCCTGGAGTCAGCAACAGGGGGGTCAGCCCCAGCATTTT. Its protein is CAWSQQQGGQPQHF.

The rearrangement uses TRBV18 and TRBJ2-1; D assignment may be TRBD1 or TRBD2 (6 bases each). This CDR3 is built from 18 residues. Germline CDR1 is KGHSH and CDR2 is LQKENI. V was shortened by 0 bases and J by 0 bases, with 15 bases between the two germline ends. The CDR3 nucleotides are TGTGCCAGCTCACCACCGAACGGGGGCCTCCTCTCCTACAATGAGCAGTTCTTC. This translates into CASSPPNGGLLSYNEQFF.

This clone was counted a single time. The J gene is TRBJ1-1, the V gene TRBV18; tentative D call: TRBD1 (5 bases). The germline CDR1 and CDR2 sequences are KGHSH and LQKENI. V lost 2 bases and J 5 bases, leaving 12 bases between the germline ends. The CDR3 has 14 residues. CDR3 sequence: CASSPKNGGTEAFF. The DNA of the CDR3 is TGTGCCAGCTCACCAAAAAATGGGGGAACTGAAGCTTTCTTT.

The chain uses TRBV11-2 and TRBJ2-3; D may be TRBD1 or TRBD2 (5 bases each). V was clipped by 4 bases and J by 2 bases, with 22 bases between them. CDR1 and CDR2 (germline): SGHAT, FQNNGV. This CDR3 contains 18 residues. The CDR3, as DNA: TGTGCCAGCAGCTATACGTTACGGGGCAACCCCTCCACAGATACGCAGTATTTT. Translation gives CASSYTLRGNPSTDTQYF.

This clone was found a few times. V is TRBV4-1 and J is TRBJ1-3; D is undetermined. CDR1 and CDR2 (germline): MGHRA, YSYEKL. This CDR3 has 14 residues. The V gene lost 1 base and the J gene lost 8 bases, with 12 bases spanning the gap. The CDR3 DNA reads TGCGCCAGCAGCCAAGTACGGTTCCGAGACACCATATATTTT. Protein: CASSQVRFRDTIYF.

The V call is TRBV4-2, the J call TRBJ1-2, with TRBD1 matching 8 bases. This CDR3 has 16 residues. V lost 2 bases to trimming and J lost 2 bases; unmatched junction nucleotides: 7. In germline, CDR1 is LGHNA, CDR2 YNFKEQ. CDR3 DNA: TGTGCCAGCAGCCAACCAACAGGGGGAAACAACTATGGCTACACCTTC. This gives the protein CASSQPTGGNNYGYTF.

This chain uses TRBV4-2 with TRBJ1-5, with 8 bases that match TRBD1. The CDR3 has 15 residues. CDR1 and CDR2 (germline): LGHNA, YNFKEQ. Losses at the gene ends were 2 bases for V and 10 bases for J; bases not matched to a gene: 10. The CDR3 nucleotides read TGTGCCAGCAGCCAAAGTCCACAGGGGGATGGACCCCAGCATTTT. This gives the protein CASSQSPQGDGPQHF.

CDR3 in amino acids: CASRYRGLMTEAFF. CDR3 sequence (DNA): TGTGCCAGCAGGTACAGGGGGCTTATGACTGAAGCTTTCTTT. V gene TRBV6-1 combines with J gene TRBJ1-1; 9 bases are a match to TRBD1. Germline assignment: CDR1 MNHNS and CDR2 SASEGT. This CDR3 region has 14 residues. With 6 bases clipped from V and 5 bases from J, the junction kept 7 bases outside the gene matches.

J is TRBJ1-5 and V is TRBV2; D call uncertain. V was pared by 6 bases and J by 1 base, with 10 bases between. CDR1 SNHLY and CDR2 FYNNEI come from the germline V gene. This CDR3 region has 14 residues. The CDR3 sequence is CASSWELSNQPQHF. The CDR3 DNA is TGTGCCAGCAGCTGGGAGTTGAGCAATCAGCCCCAGCATTTT.

The chain combines TRBV15 with TRBJ1-4; the D is unclear. Germline assignment: CDR1 LNHNV and CDR2 YYDKDF (reference sequence). V shed 1 base and J shed 6 bases, with 18 bases lying between them. CDR3 length equals 17 residues. CDR3 sequence reads: CATSRVIYNSAHEKLFF. The CDR3 DNA follows: TGTGCCACCAGCAGAGTAATTTATAACAGCGCCCATGAAAAACTGTTTTTT.

The chain employs TRBV10-3 and TRBJ2-5; 8 nucleotides line up with TRBD1. The J call may be in error: the DNA end matches TRBJ2-7 better. There are 16 residues in the CDR3. Per the germline V gene, CDR1 is ENHRY and CDR2 is SYGVKD. The chain's CDR3 is CAISESNAGGKYEQYF. CDR3 DNA sequence: TGTGCCATCAGTGAGTCGAATGCAGGGGGCAAATACGAGCAGTACTTC.

J is TRBJ1-6 and V is TRBV7-8; no clear D gene. V was cut by 5 bases and J by 13 bases, with 18 bases left in between. There are 14 residues in the CDR3. Germline V gene data show CDR1 as SGHVS and CDR2 as FQNEAQ. The CDR3 reads CASSPAATRWPLHF. In DNA, the CDR3 is TGTGCCAGCAGCCCGGCCGCCACAAGATGGCCCCTCCACTTT.

The rearrangement uses TRBV6-1 and TRBJ1-5; possibly TRBD1 for D (6 bases). Germline CDR1 MNHNS, CDR2 SASEGT. Trimming took off 5 bases at V and 6 bases at J, with 17 bases between the two ends. This CDR3 comprises 15 residues. As DNA, the CDR3 is TGTGCCAGCAGTCTACAGGGATGGGAGGGTCAGCCCCAGCATTTT. It translates to CASSLQGWEGQPQHF.

This chain joins TRBV5-8 and TRBJ2-2; D ambiguous. The CDR3 spans 17 residues. Germline CDR1 reads SGHTS; CDR2 reads YDEGEE. Trimming removed 0 bases from V and 5 bases from J, with 17 bases in between. The CDR3 DNA reads as TGTGCCAGCAGCTTGGATTTCGTCAGAATAGTGACCGGGGAGCTGTTTTTT. This sequence encodes CASSLDFVRIVTGELFF.

This chain connects TRBV7-2 to TRBJ2-7, with 8 nucleotides matching TRBD1. Per the germline V gene, CDR1 is SGHTA and CDR2 is FQGNSA. The CDR3 contains 13 residues. V shed 2 bases, J shed 6 bases, and the junction held 3 bases outside the gene matches. CDR3: CASSLLDRGEQYF. The CDR3 DNA reads TGTGCCAGCAGCTTACTCGACAGGGGCGAGCAGTACTTC.

V is TRBV19 and J is TRBJ2-5, with 10 bases identical to TRBD1. TRBJ2-7 explains the end of the DNA better; the J call may be wrong. CDR3 size: 16 residues. Germline assignment: CDR1 LNHDA and CDR2 SQIVND (reference sequence). CDR3 sequence reads: CASSPRSTGGLYEQYF. CDR3 nucleotide sequence: TGTGCCAGTAGCCCAAGATCGACAGGGGGCCTCTACGAGCAGTACTTC.

This sequence joins TRBV7-8 and TRBJ2-7, with 8 bases fitting TRBD2. With 1 base clipped from V and 1 base from J, the junction kept 6 bases outside the gene matches. Per the germline V gene, CDR1 is SGHVS and CDR2 is FQNEAQ. CDR3 length: 16 residues. The CDR3 loop reads CASSLVGRGASYEQYF. DNA of the CDR3: TGTGCCAGCAGCTTAGTAGGGCGGGGGGCATCCTACGAGCAGTACTTC.

This rearrangement joins TRBV5-1 to TRBJ1-2; tentative D call: TRBD1 (5 bases). Germline CDR1 SGHRS, CDR2 YFSETQ. Trimming took 3 bases from V and 4 from J, leaving 10 bases between them. There are 13 residues in the CDR3. The chain's CDR3 is CASSSSGAYGYTF. The CDR3 bases are TGCGCCAGCAGCTCCAGTGGGGCCTATGGCTACACCTTC.

The CDR3 DNA reads TGTGCCAGCAGCGTTACCGGGGTCTACGAGCAGTACTTC. This encodes CASSVTGVYEQYF. This chain connects TRBV6-1 to TRBJ2-7; a possible D gene is TRBD2 (5 bases). V was trimmed by 6 bases and J by 3 bases, leaving 12 bases between them. This CDR3 is 13 amino acids long. Germline lookup yields CDR1 MNHNS and CDR2 SASEGT.

This clone was seen only a few times. CDR3 nucleotide sequence: TGTGCCAGCGGCACATCCTCGGCGGACCCCAATCAGCCCCAGCATTTT. Amino acids: CASGTSSADPNQPQHF. The rearrangement joins TRBV25-1 to TRBJ1-5, with D unclear. Germline lookup yields CDR1 MGHDK and CDR2 SYGVNS. V was pared by 8 bases and J by 3 bases, with 20 bases between. The CDR3 has 16 residues. The full variable domain, with the rest looked up from reference TRBV25-1 and TRBJ1-5, is EADIYQTPRYLVIGTGKKITLECSQTMGHDKMYWYQQDPGMELHLIHYSYGVNSTEKGDLSSESTVSRIRTEHFPLTLESARPSHTSQYLCASGTSSADPNQPQHFGDGTRLSIL.

The chain combines TRBV5-1 with TRBJ1-5; a weak D match, TRBD1 (5 bases). V was shortened by 5 bases and J by 2 bases, with 17 bases between the two germline ends. Germline V gene sequence: CDR1 SGHRS, CDR2 YFSETQ. CDR3 length: 16 residues. CDR3 protein: CASSYAGVEGNQPQHF. CDR3 coding DNA: TGCGCCAGCAGTTACGCGGGGGTGGAGGGCAATCAGCCCCAGCATTTT.

The chain recombines TRBV6-5 with TRBJ1-2; D remains ambiguous. The CDR3 is made up of 12 amino acids. Germline V gene sequence: CDR1 MNHEY, CDR2 SVGAGI. The V end lost 0 bases, the J end lost 8 bases, and 7 bases lay between the germline ends. CDR3 coding DNA: TGTGCCAGCAGTTACTCTTTGACGGGCTACACCTTC. It yields the protein CASSYSLTGYTF.

This clone has only one observation. The chain employs TRBV6-6 and TRBJ1-5; the D is unclear. The V and J ends lost 0 bases and 6 bases respectively, with 12 bases between them. CDR1 and CDR2 (germline): MNHNY, SVGAGI (reference sequence). There are 15 residues in the CDR3. CDR3 sequence: CASSYSLPTGQPQHF. CDR3 nucleotide sequence: TGTGCCAGCAGTTACTCCCTCCCGACGGGTCAGCCCCAGCATTTT.